The 22 T cell receptor beta chains below come from one sample, sequenced in a study of blood T cells in healthy people across ages (dated by TCRdb to the mid-2010s). The library was produced with 5' RACE. TCRdb shows the sequencer as Illumina HiSeq 2500. The second PCR ran for about 7 to 11 cycles and used a J-beta primer mix along with a sample-barcoded 5' primer. The public reads were quality trimmed at Q25 with fastp and then assembled into clones with MiXCR by TCRdb, keeping productive beta chains. Rows merge per CDR3 protein into single entries with the most common DNA and genes. Across this sample there are 700,000 to 950,000 distinct CDR3 sequences, with 58% seen only once. Roughly 22% of the sample lies in the top ten. Sequenced input: blood. The receptors originated from a man aged 30 to 39 in good health.

This clonotype was seen only a few times. At one of its ends the junction is not consistent with the germline gene, which may arise from a read error. The chain links TRBV29-1 to TRBJ2-3; a possible D gene is TRBD1 (5 bases). Per germline, CDR1 SQVTM and CDR2 ANQGSEA. This CDR3 has 20 residues. This CDR3 reads CSVEGVVRAFSKSSTDTQYF. CDR3 in DNA: TGCAGCGTGGAAGGGGTGGTCAGGGCTTTCTCCAAATCTTCCACAGATACGCAGTATTTT.

This clonotype has only one observation. V usage is TRBV6-1 and J usage is TRBJ2-1, with a possible D match to TRBD1 (6 bases). Gene TRBJ2-7 matches the end of the DNA better, so the J call may be wrong. The CDR3 spans 13 residues. The germline V gene encodes CDR1 MNHNS and CDR2 SASEGT. The CDR3, as DNA: TGTGCCAGCAGCCGTGACGGGGACAATGAGCAGTACTTC. It specifies CASSRDGDNEQYF.

This sequence joins TRBV6-2 or TRBV6-3 and TRBJ2-7; 9 bases match TRBD2. This CDR3 has 15 amino acids. J gave up 3 bases and V 2 bases, and 5 bases lay outside the gene matches. Germline CDR1 MNHEY, CDR2 SVGEGT. CDR3 coding DNA: TGTGCCAGCAGTTACCGAAGACTAGCGGACTACGAGCAGTACTTC. Its translation is CASSYRRLADYEQYF.

The chain links TRBV6-2 or TRBV6-3 to TRBJ1-1, with D perhaps matching TRBD1 (5 bases). CDR3 length: 15 residues. With 2 bases removed from V and 1 base from J, the gap between germline ends came to 11 bases. Germline-derived CDR1 and CDR2 are MNHEY and SVGEGT. The CDR3 protein is CASSYHDRPNTEAFF. The CDR3 bases are TGTGCCAGCAGTTACCACGACAGACCGAACACTGAAGCTTTCTTT.

This rearrangement joins TRBV28 to TRBJ2-7, with D unclear. Germline loops: CDR1 MDHEN, CDR2 SYDVKM. The CDR3 is made up of 16 amino acids. Trimming cost V 3 bases and J 2 bases, with 17 bases left between them. This CDR3 reads CASSLFPEDRTYEQYF. In nucleotides, the CDR3 is TGTGCCAGCAGTTTGTTCCCCGAGGACCGGACCTACGAGCAGTACTTC.

CDR3 amino acids: CASSASGPGTSGSWGETQYF. CDR3 sequence (DNA): TGCGCCAGCAGCGCTTCAGGACCCGGGACTAGCGGGAGTTGGGGAGAGACCCAGTACTTC. The rearrangement uses TRBV5-1 and TRBJ2-7; 14 nucleotides agree with TRBD2. The last part of the DNA fits TRBJ2-5 better; the J call may be wrong. The germline CDR1 and CDR2 sequences are SGHRS and YFSETQ. The CDR3 loop spans 20 amino acids.

This clonotype was picked up a small number of times. The rearrangement joins TRBV7-9 to TRBJ1-1; the D is unclear. There are 9 residues in the CDR3. Germline V lookup: CDR1 SEHNR, CDR2 FQNEAQ (reference sequence). V was shortened by 3 bases and J by 12 bases, with 5 bases between the two germline ends. CDR3 protein: CASSFPTFF. CDR3 coding DNA: TGTGCCAGCAGCTTCCCGACTTTCTTT.

This clonotype was observed a few times. V and J are TRBV20-1 and TRBJ1-1; possible D gene TRBD1, 6 bases. With 0 bases removed from V and 3 bases from J, the gap between germline ends came to 14 bases. From germline, CDR1 is DFQATT and CDR2 SNEGSKA (reference sequence). This CDR3 comprises 15 residues. The CDR3 bases are TGCAGTGCTAGAGATCTGGGTCGGGGGCACACTGAAGCTTTCTTT. Residues: CSARDLGRGHTEAFF.

The CDR3 DNA reads as TGTGCCAGCAGTTCCCCTAGCGGGTTCCAAGAGACCCAGTACTTC. Translated: CASSSPSGFQETQYF. The chain links TRBV12-3 or TRBV12-4 to TRBJ2-4; TRBD2 agrees at 8 bases. The J call is uncertain, as TRBJ2-5 better fits the DNA end. The CDR3 covers 15 residues.

This clonotype was recorded a few times. The chain recombines TRBV6-6 with TRBJ1-5, with D hard to call. Trimming removed 8 bases from V and 7 bases from J, with 12 bases in between. The CDR3 consists of 12 residues. Germline V lookup: CDR1 MNHNY, CDR2 SVGAGI (reference sequence). CDR3 sequence (DNA): TGTGCCAGCCAACTCCAGTCACAGCCCCAGCATTTT. Protein sequence: CASQLQSQPQHF.

The chain combines TRBV9 with TRBJ2-5, with D perhaps given as TRBD1 or TRBD2 (6 bases each). The germline CDR1 and CDR2 sequences are SGDLS and YYNGEE. The germline V and J ends were trimmed by 3 bases and 3 bases, with 27 bases remaining between them. The CDR3 covers 19 residues. The CDR3 protein is CASSGLSFRAPGEEETQYF. The DNA of the CDR3 is TGTGCCAGCAGCGGACTTTCTTTCAGGGCCCCAGGGGAGGAAGAGACCCAGTACTTC. Drawing the rest from reference TRBV9 and TRBJ2-5, the complete variable domain is DSGVTQTPKHLITATGQRVTLRCSPRSGDLSVYWYQQSLDQGLQFLIQYYNGEERAKGNILERFSAQQFPDLHSELNLSSLELGDSALYFCASSGLSFRAPGEEETQYFGPGTRLLVL.

This clonotype was counted a few times. This chain links TRBV4-3 with TRBJ2-7, with a possible D match to TRBD2 (6 bases). Germline V gene sequence: CDR1 LGHNA, CDR2 YSLEER. The CDR3 loop spans 16 amino acids. Trimming took 0 bases from V and 3 from J, leaving 15 bases between them. This CDR3 reads CASSQDRSLRGYEQYF. The DNA for the CDR3 is TGCGCCAGCAGCCAAGACCGCAGCCTGCGGGGCTACGAGCAGTACTTC.

The rearrangement joins TRBV2 to TRBJ1-6; maybe TRBD1 (5 bases). The V gene's germline CDR1 is SNHLY and CDR2 FYNNEI. This CDR3 is built from 15 residues. V lost 9 bases, J lost 5 bases, and 17 bases lay in between. The CDR3 DNA reads as TGTGCCAGTTCCCTAGGGGATGGCCATAATTCACCCCTCCACTTT. Translation gives CASSLGDGHNSPLHF.

The genes are TRBV4-3 and TRBJ2-7; D not resolved. The J call may be wrong; the DNA end is better matched by TRBJ2-5. Germline V CDR1 and CDR2: LGHNA, YSLEER. This CDR3 region has 15 residues. The chain's CDR3 is CASSQEGSVGETQYF. CDR3 nucleotides: TGCGCCAGCAGCCAAGAAGGGTCCGTTGGGGAGACCCAGTACTTC.

This clonotype has a handful of counts. The chain employs TRBV10-3 and TRBJ1-2, with a possible D match to TRBD1 (5 bases). CDR3 length: 13 residues. In germline, CDR1 is ENHRY, CDR2 SYGVKD. V shed 6 bases and J shed 5 bases, with 13 bases lying between them. The CDR3, as DNA: TGTGCCATCAGGGGAGGGGATATTTATGGCTACACCTTC. Translated: CAIRGGDIYGYTF.

J is TRBJ1-2 and V is TRBV23-1; D possibly corresponds to TRBD1 (5 bases). TRBV23-1 is an ORF for which the function is uncertain. V was pared by 0 bases and J by 2 bases, with 16 bases between. The CDR3 sequence is 17 residues long. The chain's CDR3 is CASSQSHRTPVNYGYTF. In DNA form, the CDR3 reads TGCGCCAGCAGTCAATCCCATCGGACACCCGTGAACTATGGCTACACCTTC.

The V call is TRBV11-1, the J call TRBJ1-1, with TRBD1 matching 8 bases. The CDR3 is made up of 14 amino acids. Germline CDR1 is SGHAT and CDR2 is FQDESV (reference sequence). J was trimmed by 4 bases and V by 5 bases; bases with no gene match: 6. The CDR3 protein is CASSGRQGLTEAFF. The CDR3 DNA follows: TGTGCCAGCAGCGGGCGACAGGGGCTCACTGAAGCTTTCTTT. The full variable domain, in which reference TRBV11-1 and TRBJ1-1 provide the parts outside the CDR3, is EAEVAQSPRYKITEKSQAVAFWCDPISGHATLYWYRQILGQGPELLVQFQDESVVDDSQLPKDRFSAERLKGVDSTLKIQPAELGDSAMYLCASSGRQGLTEAFFGQGTRLTVV.

The chain has TRBV28 and TRBJ2-1; D ambiguous. V was pared by 1 base and J by 7 bases, with 11 bases between. Germline CDR1 MDHEN, CDR2 SYDVKM. CDR3 length: 14 amino acids. The CDR3 DNA reads as TGTGCCAGCAGTTTATTAGCCACCCGGAATGAGCAGTTCTTC. Its translation is CASSLLATRNEQFF.

This chain links TRBV7-9 with TRBJ2-2, with 13 bases that match TRBD2. The germline CDR1 and CDR2 sequences are SEHNR and FQNEAQ (reference sequence). This CDR3 has 16 amino acids. Trimming cost V 5 bases and J 5 bases; bases outside gene matches: 5. CDR3 in DNA: TGTGCCAGCAGCACCAGACTAGCGGGGGGAACCGGGGAGCTGTTTTTT. It translates to CASSTRLAGGTGELFF.

This clonotype was picked up one time. V and J are TRBV5-1 and TRBJ2-7, with 8 bases identical to TRBD2. V lost 7 bases and J lost 1; bases outside the gene matches: 7. Per the germline V gene, CDR1 is SGHRS and CDR2 is YFSETQ. This CDR3 is 14 amino acids long. CDR3 bases: TGCGCCAGCCAAAAAAGCGGGAGATCCTACGAGCAGTACTTC. It yields the protein CASQKSGRSYEQYF.

V and J are TRBV7-2 and TRBJ2-7, with 7 bases matching TRBD1. The CDR3 loop spans 13 amino acids. Trimming removed 5 bases from V and 3 bases from J; junction bases left unmatched: 4. Germline values: CDR1 SGHTA, CDR2 FQGNSA. CDR3 bases: TGTGCCAGCAGCCCATACAGGGGCTACGAGCAGTACTTC. The encoded protein is CASSPYRGYEQYF.

This rearrangement joins TRBV3-1 to TRBJ2-5, with D possibly being TRBD2 (5 bases). The CDR3 is made up of 14 amino acids. V gave up 8 bases and J gave up 1 base, with 14 bases separating them. Germline CDR1 is LGHDT and CDR2 is YNNKEL (reference sequence). The chain's CDR3 is CASGGRGAQETQYF. Written as DNA, the CDR3 is TGTGCCAGCGGAGGACGGGGAGCCCAAGAGACCCAGTACTTC.